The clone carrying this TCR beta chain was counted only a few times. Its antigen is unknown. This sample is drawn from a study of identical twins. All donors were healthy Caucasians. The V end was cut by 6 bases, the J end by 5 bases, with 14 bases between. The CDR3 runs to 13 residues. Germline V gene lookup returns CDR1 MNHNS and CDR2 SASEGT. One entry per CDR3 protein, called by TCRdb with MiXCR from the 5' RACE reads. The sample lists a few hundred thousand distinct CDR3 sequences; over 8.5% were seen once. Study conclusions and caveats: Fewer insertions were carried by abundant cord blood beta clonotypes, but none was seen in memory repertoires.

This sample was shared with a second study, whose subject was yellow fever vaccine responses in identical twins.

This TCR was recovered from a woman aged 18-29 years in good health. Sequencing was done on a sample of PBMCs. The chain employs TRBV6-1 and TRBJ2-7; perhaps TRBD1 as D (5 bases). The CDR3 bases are TGTGCCAGCAGGTCGGCAGGGTATCACGAGCAGTACTTC. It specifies CASRSAGYHEQYF.